This T cell receptor (beta chain) was sequenced during a study of blood T cell repertoires in COVID-19. Study-level background: The United States, Italy and Spain were the sources of the acute and convalescent COVID-19 samples. PBMCs, B-cell-depleted T cells, or T cells were the source of the cDNA or gDNA that made up the material.

After removal of 4 bases from V and 4 bases from J, the junction contained 2 bases not matched to a gene. The CDR3 has 13 residues. From germline, CDR1 is KGHDR and CDR2 SFDVKD. Repertoires were generated with immunoSEQ multiplex PCR, while TCRdb's copy carries only in-frame clones and drops some. The sample holds tens of thousands of clones, approximately 86% seen once. Sequences were obtained from peripheral blood. The V gene is TRBV24-1, the J gene TRBJ1-2; 7 bases fit TRBD1. The receptor was derived from a man over 45 with acute or convalescent COVID-19. Here the CDR3 DNA reads TGTGCCACCAGTGACGGGGACAGCTATGGCTACACCTTC. It encodes CATSDGDSYGYTF.